These T cell receptor beta chains were read from a single sample in a study of blood T cell repertoires in COVID-19. The table came from immunoSEQ multiplex PCR; TCRdb's copy has only in-frame clones and leaves some out. Here the sample spans approximately 280,000 clones, 75% to 85% being singletons. Sequencing was performed on peripheral blood. Receptor source: a man in his fifties or sixties with active or convalescent COVID-19. Each CDR3 is given without its conserved first and last residue.

v_call: TRBV12-5
j_call: TRBJ1-1
cdr3_aa: ASGYAALNTEAF

v_call: TRBV27
j_call: TRBJ2-3
cdr3_aa: ASSSSRGSGRSDTQY

v_call: TRBV5-6
j_call: TRBJ1-1
cdr3_aa: ASSLRIVQGSTEAF

v_call: TRBV7-9
j_call: TRBJ2-5
cdr3_aa: ASSWEGLQETQY

v_call: TRBV7-9
j_call: TRBJ2-3
cdr3_aa: ASSLSRGLWDTQY

v_call: TRBV7-9
j_call: TRBJ1-1
cdr3_aa: ASSARTGGTEAF

v_call: TRBV7-9
j_call: TRBJ2-2
cdr3_aa: ASSLGLAGVGAGELF

v_call: TRBV9
j_call: TRBJ2-3
cdr3_aa: ASSRGGTSGSFDTQY

v_call: TRBV19
j_call: TRBJ2-2
cdr3_aa: ASSPASGTGELF

v_call: TRBV18
j_call: TRBJ2-7
cdr3_aa: ASSTSGSSYEQY

v_call: TRBV29-1
j_call: TRBJ2-3
cdr3_aa: SVVRQASTDTQY

v_call: TRBV5-1
j_call: TRBJ2-1
cdr3_aa: ASSLDTSYNEQF